This TCR beta chain was observed in a study of blood T cell repertoires in COVID-19. Background on the study: Both acute and convalescent COVID-19 samples were obtained from the United States, Italy and Spain. T cells, B-cell-depleted T cells, or PBMCs supplied cDNA or gDNA.

Per the original methods: Estimated nucleated cell counts came from reference gene primer amplification. Sequenced by immunoSEQ multiplex PCR; TCRdb stores in-frame clones only, minus some. The D gene and trimming were derived from the DNA, and the V and J assignments and clone size from that table. The sample consists of some 670,000 clones, more than 80% of them appearing once. The CDR3 contains 15 residues. With V trimmed by 0 bases and J by 6 bases, 6 bases remained unmatched. Looked up from germline, CDR1 is SGHRS and CDR2 is YFSETQ. The sample consisted of peripheral blood. This receptor was obtained from a woman aged 18-35 years with acute or convalescent COVID-19. The rearrangement uses TRBV5-1 and TRBJ1-3; 7 bases are a match to TRBD1. CDR3 sequence: CASSLAGQALNTIYF. Here the CDR3 DNA reads TGCGCCAGCAGCTTGGCCGGACAGGCCCTAAACACCATATATTTT. Supplemented by reference TRBV5-1 and TRBJ1-3, the full variable domain reads KAGVTQTPRYLIKTRGQQVTLSCSPISGHRSVSWYQQTPGQGLQFLFEYFSETQRNKGNFPGRFSGRQFSNSRSEMNVSTLELGDSALYLCASSLAGQALNTIYFGEGSWLTVV.